The clone carrying this T cell receptor beta chain has only one observation. These data are taken from a study of control samples from healthy donors and cancer patients. Sequencing was performed with immunoSEQ multiplex PCR; in TCRdb, only in-frame clones are kept and a portion is missing. In the table there are approximately 89,000 clones, under 90% of which are singletons. The receptor was isolated from a woman in her thirties or forties in good health. Sequencing input: blood.

The CDR3 region has the DNA TGTGCCAGCAGTTCCACTAGCGGGGGGGGAGTTGAGCAGTTCTTC. This sequence encodes CASSSTSGGGVEQFF. This chain joins TRBV6-2 or TRBV6-3 and TRBJ2-1; 13 bases fit TRBD2. This CDR3 has 15 residues. Trimming at V came to 4 bases and at J to 9 bases, leaving 6 bases not matched to a gene. CDR1 and CDR2 from the germline V gene are MNHEY and SVGEGT.